Each of the 18 T cell receptor beta chains below was sequenced from the same sample in a study of OX40 agonist ivuxolimab in advanced cancers. The data were produced by immunoSEQ multiplex PCR, yet TCRdb's version contains in-frame clones alone and is incomplete. The sample carries under 70,000 clones, around 83% recorded once. Specimen: CD4+ or CD8+ T cells sorted from blood, collected in a trial of the OX40 agonist ivuxolimab. These TCRs come from an adult with an advanced solid tumor such as melanoma, head and neck, liver or kidney cancer.

This clone came up once. One junction end disagrees with the germline gene, perhaps due to a read error. V gene TRBV5-1 combines with J gene TRBJ2-5; possible D gene TRBD1, 5 bases. CDR1 SGHRS and CDR2 YFSETQ come from the germline V gene. This CDR3 spans 18 amino acids. CDR3 DNA: TGCGTCAGCAGCTTGGGTCCCTCGCAGGGCAGGGCCCAAGAGACCCAGTACTTC. This encodes CVSSLGPSQGRAQETQYF.

This chain connects TRBV21-1 to TRBJ2-3; the table's D call of TRBD1 was not tested on the DNA. TRBV21-1 is classified as a pseudogene. The CDR3 has 20 residues. This CDR3 reads CASSKIPARYPSRGTDTQYF. The CDR3, as DNA: TGTGCCAGCAGCAAAATTCCAGCCAGGTACCCGAGCAGGGGCACAGATACGCAGTATTTT.

The rearrangement links TRBV28 to TRBJ2-7, with D perhaps matching TRBD1 (6 bases). Germline V gene lookup returns CDR1 MDHEN and CDR2 SYDVKM. The V end was cut by 8 bases, the J end by 4 bases, with 15 bases between. The CDR3 length is 13 residues. The CDR3 DNA follows: TGTGCCAGCGGGTGGGGGCTACATTACGAGCAGTACTTC. It encodes CASGWGLHYEQYF.

In this sample, this clone is medium-sized (0.01 to 0.1%). The chain has TRBV7-2 and TRBJ2-1, with 15 bases that match TRBD2. The junction had 7 bases not matched to a gene; V was cut back by 6 bases and J by 1 base. There are 18 residues in the CDR3. Germline lookup yields CDR1 SGHTA and CDR2 FQGNSA. The CDR3 spells CASSPRTSGGASYNEQFF. Written as DNA, the CDR3 is TGTGCCAGCAGTCCCAGGACTAGCGGGGGGGCATCCTACAATGAGCAGTTCTTC.

The chain links TRBV2 to TRBJ2-1, with TRBD2 identical over 10 bases. Germline CDR1 and CDR2: SNHLY and FYNNEI. This CDR3 comprises 14 residues. V trimming: 3 bases; J trimming: 9 bases; junction bases outside the gene matches: 5. CDR3 sequence (DNA): TGTGCCAGCAGTGAGACTAGCGGGTTGGGTGAGCAGTTCTTC. It translates to CASSETSGLGEQFF.

The genes are TRBV6-1 and TRBJ2-7; D gene uncertain. Germline lookup yields CDR1 MNHNS and CDR2 SASEGT. Trimming removed 3 bases at V and 6 bases at J, with 21 bases between. The CDR3 spans 16 residues. The CDR3 region is CASSERLSETPLEQYF. The CDR3 DNA sequence: TGTGCCAGCAGTGAGCGGCTTTCTGAGACACCCCTCGAGCAGTACTTC.

This clone has more than one count but fewer than ten. V is TRBV30 and J is TRBJ1-1; D is ambiguous. The V gene's germline CDR1 is GTSNPN and CDR2 SVGIG (reference sequence). There are 11 residues in the CDR3. Deletions cut 2 bases from V and 7 bases from J, with 8 bases between. Here the CDR3 reads CAWSYSHEAFF. CDR3 in DNA: TGTGCCTGGAGTTATTCACATGAAGCTTTCTTT.

As regards this clone: This sample includes further DNA sequences coding for the same CDR3. The J gene is TRBJ2-2, the V gene TRBV7-2; 9 nucleotides match TRBD2. The germline gives CDR1 SGHTA, CDR2 FQGNSA. The CDR3 contains 15 residues. V lost 0 bases and J lost 5; bases outside the gene matches: 1. CDR3 amino acids: CASSLASGGTGELFF. CDR3 sequence (DNA): TGTGCCAGCAGCTTAGCTAGCGGGGGAACCGGGGAGCTGTTTTTT. The full variable domain, completed using reference TRBV7-2 and TRBJ2-2, is GAGVSQSPSNKVTEKGKDVELRCDPISGHTALYWYRQSLGQGLEFLIYFQGNSAPDKSGLPSDRFSAERTGGSVSTLTIQRTQQEDSAVYLCASSLASGGTGELFFGEGSRLTVL.

The rearrangement joins TRBV6-1 to TRBJ2-5; D is perhaps TRBD2 (6 bases). The CDR3 spans 14 residues. V was pared by 0 bases and J by 1 base, with 6 bases between. Looked up from germline, CDR1 is MNHNS and CDR2 is SASEGT. CDR3 sequence reads: CASSEASGQETQYF. CDR3 in DNA: TGTGCCAGCAGTGAAGCTAGCGGCCAAGAGACCCAGTACTTC.

The chain is built from TRBV5-5 and TRBJ1-6; TRBD1 agrees at 8 bases. J gave up 0 bases and V 4 bases, and 9 bases lay outside the gene matches. The germline V gene encodes CDR1 SGHKS and CDR2 YYEKEE (reference sequence). The CDR3 contains 18 residues. The CDR3 is CASSKRDRGISYNSPLHF. DNA for the CDR3: TGTGCCAGCAGCAAGAGAGACAGGGGCATCTCCTATAATTCACCCCTCCACTTT.

This chain connects TRBV30 to TRBJ1-4, with TRBD1 matching 10 bases. Germline loops: CDR1 GTSNPN, CDR2 SVGIG (reference sequence). V was pared by 0 bases and J by 0 bases, with 7 bases of the junction left unmatched. The length of the CDR3 is 18 residues. For the CDR3, the DNA is TGTGCCTGGAGTGTAGGTTGGGACAGGGGAGCAACTAATGAAAAACTGTTTTTT. Translated: CAWSVGWDRGATNEKLFF.

This sequence joins TRBV1 and TRBJ2-1; the table's D call, TRBD2, was not checked against the DNA. TRBV1 is annotated as a pseudogene. The CDR3 loop spans 13 amino acids. In DNA form, the CDR3 reads TGCACCAGCAGCCAAGGACTAGCCAATGAGCAGTTCTTC. The encoded protein is CTSSQGLANEQFF.

J is TRBJ2-5 and V is TRBV30, with a weak D call TRBD2 (5 bases). Germline V gene data show CDR1 as GTSNPN and CDR2 as SVGIG (reference sequence). This CDR3 has 12 residues. V was trimmed by 2 bases and J by 4 bases, leaving 8 bases between them. The CDR3 bases are TGTGCCTGGAGTAGTGGAGGAGAGACCCAGTACTTC. The encoded protein is CAWSSGGETQYF.

This chain uses TRBV19 with TRBJ2-2, with 7 bases matching TRBD2. Germline CDR1 is LNHDA and CDR2 is SQIVND (reference sequence). The CDR3 covers 15 residues. V shed 3 bases and J 5 bases; nucleotides not matched to a gene: 6. This CDR3 reads CASSILAGVTGELFF. The CDR3 nucleotides read TGTGCCAGTAGTATCTTGGCGGGGGTTACCGGGGAGCTGTTTTTT.

The chain joins TRBV10-2 to TRBJ1-2; TRBD1 matches 7 bases. Looked up from germline, CDR1 is WSHSY and CDR2 is SAAADI. Trimming took 3 bases from V and 4 from J; bases not matched to a gene: 11. The CDR3 covers 16 residues. CDR3 coding DNA: TGCGCCAGCAGTGACAAGGGGGCGCGAATGAGCTATGGCTACACCTTC. It specifies CASSDKGARMSYGYTF.

CDR3 nucleotides: TGTGCCAGCAGCGTAGTGGGCGACTCCTACGAGCAGTACTTC. It specifies CASSVVGDSYEQYF. This chain uses TRBV9 with TRBJ2-7; D unresolved. Germline V CDR1 and CDR2: SGDLS, YYNGEE. Deletions cut 0 bases from V and 0 bases from J, with 7 bases between. There are 14 residues in the CDR3.

This clone has a single count. The chain couples TRBV2 to TRBJ1-2, with D uncertain. With 6 bases removed from V and 2 bases from J, the gap between germline ends came to 10 bases. The germline CDR1 and CDR2 sequences are SNHLY and FYNNEI. The CDR3 sequence is 13 residues long. The chain's CDR3 is CASRTRANYGYTF. CDR3 DNA: TGTGCCAGCAGGACACGGGCAAACTATGGCTACACCTTC.

V gene TRBV6-4 combines with J gene TRBJ1-1; maybe TRBD1 (6 bases). This CDR3 contains 14 residues. Germline values: CDR1 MRHNA, CDR2 SNTAGT. V lost 4 bases to trimming and J lost 5 bases, with 14 bases between them. CDR3 in DNA: TGTGCCAGCAGTGCTCAACAGGGTCTAACTGAAGCTTTCTTT. As protein: CASSAQQGLTEAFF.